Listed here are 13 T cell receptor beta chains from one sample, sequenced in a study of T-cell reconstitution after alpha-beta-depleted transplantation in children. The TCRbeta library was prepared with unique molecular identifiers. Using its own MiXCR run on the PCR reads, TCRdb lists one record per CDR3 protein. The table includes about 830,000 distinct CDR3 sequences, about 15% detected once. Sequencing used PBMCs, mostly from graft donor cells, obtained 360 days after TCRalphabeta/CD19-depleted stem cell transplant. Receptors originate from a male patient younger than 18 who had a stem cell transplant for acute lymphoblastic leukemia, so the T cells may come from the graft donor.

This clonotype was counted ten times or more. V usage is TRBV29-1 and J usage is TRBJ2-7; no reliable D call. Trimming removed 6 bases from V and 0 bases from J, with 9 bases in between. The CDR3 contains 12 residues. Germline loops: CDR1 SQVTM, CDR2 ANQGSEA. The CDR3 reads CSVRISSYEQYF. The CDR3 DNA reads TGCAGCGTCCGGATAAGCTCCTACGAGCAGTACTTC.

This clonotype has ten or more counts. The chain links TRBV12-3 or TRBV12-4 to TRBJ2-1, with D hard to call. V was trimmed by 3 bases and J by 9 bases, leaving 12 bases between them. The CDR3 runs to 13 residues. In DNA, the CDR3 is TGTGCCAGCAGTTTTAGACACCAGAGTGAGCAGTTCTTC. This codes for CASSFRHQSEQFF.

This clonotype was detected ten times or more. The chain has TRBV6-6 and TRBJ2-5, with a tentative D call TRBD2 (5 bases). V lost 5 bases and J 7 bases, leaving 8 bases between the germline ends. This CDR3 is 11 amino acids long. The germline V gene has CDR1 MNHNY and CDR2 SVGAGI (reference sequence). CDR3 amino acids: CASSVRGTQYF. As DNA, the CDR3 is TGTGCCAGCAGTGTACGGGGGACCCAGTACTTC.

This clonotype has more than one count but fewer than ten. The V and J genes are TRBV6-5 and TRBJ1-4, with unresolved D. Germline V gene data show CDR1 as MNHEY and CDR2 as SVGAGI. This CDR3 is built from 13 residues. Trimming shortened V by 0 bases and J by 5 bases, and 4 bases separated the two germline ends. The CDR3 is CASSYSGNEKLFF. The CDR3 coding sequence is TGTGCCAGCAGTTACTCGGGGAATGAAAAACTGTTTTTT.

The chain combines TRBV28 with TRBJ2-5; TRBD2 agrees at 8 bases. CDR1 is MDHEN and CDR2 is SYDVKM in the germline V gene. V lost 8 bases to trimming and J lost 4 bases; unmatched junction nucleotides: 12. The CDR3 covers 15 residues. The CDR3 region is CASGLGGLERETQYF. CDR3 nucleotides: TGTGCCAGCGGCCTAGGGGGACTAGAAAGAGAGACCCAGTACTTC.

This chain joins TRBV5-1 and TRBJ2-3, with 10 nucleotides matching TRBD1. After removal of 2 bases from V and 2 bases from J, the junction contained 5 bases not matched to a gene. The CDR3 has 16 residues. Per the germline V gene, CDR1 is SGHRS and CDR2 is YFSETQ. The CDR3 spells CASSFRTGGFTDTQYF. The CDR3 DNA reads TGCGCCAGCAGCTTTCGGACAGGGGGTTTCACAGATACGCAGTATTTT.

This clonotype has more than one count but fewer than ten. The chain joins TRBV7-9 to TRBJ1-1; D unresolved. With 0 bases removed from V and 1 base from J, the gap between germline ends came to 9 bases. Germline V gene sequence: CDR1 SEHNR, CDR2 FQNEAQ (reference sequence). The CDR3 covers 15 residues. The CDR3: CASSLARMKNTEAFF. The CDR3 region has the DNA TGTGCCAGCAGCTTAGCACGGATGAAGAACACTGAAGCTTTCTTT.

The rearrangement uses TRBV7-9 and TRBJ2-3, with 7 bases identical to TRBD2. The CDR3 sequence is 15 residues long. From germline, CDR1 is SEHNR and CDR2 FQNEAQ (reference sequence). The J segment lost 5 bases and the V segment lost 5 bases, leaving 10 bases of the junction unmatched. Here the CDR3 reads CASSLAGARGDTQYF. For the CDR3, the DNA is TGTGCCAGCAGCCTGGCGGGAGCCCGGGGAGATACGCAGTATTTT.

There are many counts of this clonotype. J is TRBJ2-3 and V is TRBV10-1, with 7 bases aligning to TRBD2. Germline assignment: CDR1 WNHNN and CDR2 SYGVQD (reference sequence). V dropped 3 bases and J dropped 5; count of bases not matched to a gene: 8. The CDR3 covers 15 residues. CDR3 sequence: CASSDASGTLDTQYF. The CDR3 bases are TGCGCCAGCAGTGATGCTAGCGGTACACTAGATACGCAGTATTTT.

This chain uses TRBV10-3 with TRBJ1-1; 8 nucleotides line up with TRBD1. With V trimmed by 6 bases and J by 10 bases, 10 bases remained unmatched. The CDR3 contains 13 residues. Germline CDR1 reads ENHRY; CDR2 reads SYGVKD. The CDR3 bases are TGTGCCATCAGCGAGACAGGGGTGAGGGGAGCTTTCTTT. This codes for CAISETGVRGAFF.

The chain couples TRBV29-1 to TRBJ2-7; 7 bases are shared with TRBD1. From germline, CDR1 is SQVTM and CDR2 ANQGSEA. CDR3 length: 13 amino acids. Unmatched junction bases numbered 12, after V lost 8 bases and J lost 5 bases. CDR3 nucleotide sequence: TGCAGCACTCGGACAGGCCCGAGAGACGAGCAGTACTTC. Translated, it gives CSTRTGPRDEQYF.

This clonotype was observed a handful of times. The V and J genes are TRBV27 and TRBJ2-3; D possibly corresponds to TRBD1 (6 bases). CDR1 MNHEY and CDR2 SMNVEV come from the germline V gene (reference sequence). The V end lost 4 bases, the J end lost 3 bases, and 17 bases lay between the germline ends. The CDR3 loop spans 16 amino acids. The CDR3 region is CASSSQGTVRTDTQYF. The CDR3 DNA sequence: TGTGCCAGCAGTTCCCAGGGGACGGTTAGGACAGATACGCAGTATTTT.

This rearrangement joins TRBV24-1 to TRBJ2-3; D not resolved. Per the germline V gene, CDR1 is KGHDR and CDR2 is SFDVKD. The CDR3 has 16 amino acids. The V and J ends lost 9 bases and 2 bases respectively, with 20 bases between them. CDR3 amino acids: CATASRLPTYTDTQYF. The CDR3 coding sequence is TGTGCCACCGCTAGTAGACTTCCGACTTACACAGATACGCAGTATTTT.